This T cell receptor beta chain was profiled in a study of Graves' ophthalmopathy and Graves' hyperthyroidism. Study details: At initial diagnosis, peripheral blood was obtained, and this preceded any treatment.

Ophthalmopathy in the donors was of moderate-to-severe activity, with CAS ≥3, NOSPECS ≥4 and duration under 3 months. Orbital computed tomography, thyroid ultrasound, TRAb, serum thyroxine and clinical symptoms formed the basis of diagnosis. Transcripts of RNA were the source for amplifying TCR beta CDR3 regions. First-round RT-PCR used HTBI primers; second-round multiplex PCR followed. TCRdb reprocessed the multiplex PCR reads via MiXCR and lists one record per CDR3 protein. Among hundreds of thousands of distinct CDR3 sequences listed, 35% to 50% were seen once. The V gene end was trimmed by 0 bases and the J gene end by 4 bases; junction bases not matched to a gene: 8. There are 18 residues in the CDR3. Germline V gene data show CDR1 as SGHRS and CDR2 as YFSETQ.

This chain connects TRBV5-1 to TRBJ2-6; 9 nucleotides line up with TRBD2. The clonotype comes from an adult man with Graves' ophthalmopathy. The sample consisted of peripheral blood. For the CDR3, the DNA is TGCGCCAGCAGCTTGGAAGGACTAGCGAACACCGGGGCCAACGTCCTGACTTTC. Translation gives CASSLEGLANTGANVLTF.